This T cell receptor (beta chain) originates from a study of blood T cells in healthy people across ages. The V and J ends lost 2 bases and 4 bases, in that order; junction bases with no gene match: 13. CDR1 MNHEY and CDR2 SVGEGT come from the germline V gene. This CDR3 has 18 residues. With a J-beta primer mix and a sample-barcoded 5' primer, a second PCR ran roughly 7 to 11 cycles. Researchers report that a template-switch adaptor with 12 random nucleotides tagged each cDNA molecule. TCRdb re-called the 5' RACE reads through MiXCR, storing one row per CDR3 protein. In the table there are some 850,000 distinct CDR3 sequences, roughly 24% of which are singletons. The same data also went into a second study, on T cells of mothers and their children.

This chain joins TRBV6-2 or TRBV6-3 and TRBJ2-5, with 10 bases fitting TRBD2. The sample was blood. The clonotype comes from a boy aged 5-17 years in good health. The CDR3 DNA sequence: TGTGCCAGCAGTTACCGTACGCCTACGGGACTAGCGAGAGAGACCCAGTACTTC. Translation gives CASSYRTPTGLARETQYF.